This TCR beta chain was sequenced for a study of shared clonotypes between healthy human individuals. The CDR3 totals 14 residues. Looked up from germline, CDR1 is SGHAT and CDR2 is FQDESV (reference sequence). V gave up 1 base and J gave up 13 bases, with 19 bases separating them. Profiling relied on immunoSEQ multiplex PCR, and the TCRdb table lists in-frame clones only, not all of them. The profile shows under 1,100,000 clones, roughly 75% of them singletons. This clone was counted a few times. The chain uses TRBV11-1 and TRBJ1-2, with D maybe TRBD1 (6 bases). What was sequenced was memory CD4+ T cells sorted from blood. Regarding subset: CD45RA-negative fraction. The sequence came from a man younger than 30 in good health. The CDR3 DNA sequence: TGTGCCAGCAGCTTAGGGACAGAATCATATCGGAGCACCTTC. Its protein is CASSLGTESYRSTF. Together with reference TRBV11-1 and TRBJ1-2, the CDR3 gives the full variable domain: EAEVAQSPRYKITEKSQAVAFWCDPISGHATLYWYRQILGQGPELLVQFQDESVVDDSQLPKDRFSAERLKGVDSTLKIQPAELGDSAMYLCASSLGTESYRSTFGSGTRLTVV.